The next 15 T cell receptor beta chains were all read from a single sample in a study of blood T cells in healthy people across ages (dated by TCRdb to between 2014 and 2016). The library was built by means of 5' RACE. The run used an Illumina HiSeq 2500. The second PCR ran for about 6 to 11 cycles and used a J-beta primer mix along with a sample-barcoded 5' primer. The public reads were run again by TCRdb, first through fastp at Q25 and then through MiXCR, and only productive beta chains were kept. Rows matching on CDR3 protein sequence are summarized as one entry with the most common DNA and genes. The sample has 850,000 to 1,300,000 distinct CDR3 sequences on record, 35% to 55% of them singletons. Jointly, the top ten make up under 20% of the sample. Input material: blood. These receptors were obtained from a woman aged 55-69 years in good health.

V gene TRBV2 combines with J gene TRBJ2-4; D tentatively fits TRBD1 or TRBD2 (5 bases each). The germline V and J ends were trimmed by 0 bases and 15 bases, with 18 bases remaining between them. CDR1 is SNHLY, CDR2 FYNNEI, per germline. The CDR3 sequence is 14 residues long. The CDR3 spells CASSEAGVGLGVYF. The DNA for the CDR3 is TGTGCCAGCAGTGAAGCGGGTGTTGGCCTGGGGGTGTACTTC.

The chain combines TRBV7-9 with TRBJ1-2, with a tentative D call TRBD1 (5 bases). Germline values: CDR1 SEHNR, CDR2 FQNEAQ (reference sequence). CDR3 length: 17 amino acids. Trimming took 3 bases from V and 0 from J, leaving 17 bases between them. CDR3: CASSLGDQGIANYGYTF. The CDR3 region has the DNA TGTGCCAGCAGCTTGGGGGACCAGGGAATAGCTAACTATGGCTACACCTTC.

The chain employs TRBV30 and TRBJ2-3; TRBD2 is a possible D gene (6 bases). Trimming removed 7 bases at V and 2 bases at J, with 25 bases between. The length of the CDR3 is 17 residues. CDR1 and CDR2 from the germline V gene are GTSNPN and SVGIG (reference sequence). CDR3 in amino acids: CASGRSQLSPITDTQYF. For the CDR3, the DNA is TGTGCCTCGGGGAGGTCTCAGCTTTCTCCAATCACAGATACGCAGTATTTT. The whole variable domain, filled in from reference TRBV30 and TRBJ2-3, reads SQTIHQWPATLVQPVGSPLSLECTVEGTSNPNLYWYRQAAGRGLQLLFYSVGIGQISSEVPQNLSASRPQDRQFILSSKKLLLSDSGFYLCASGRSQLSPITDTQYFGPGTRLTVL.

A few counts support this clonotype. This chain links TRBV9 with TRBJ2-5, with D unclear. CDR1 and CDR2 from the germline V gene are SGDLS and YYNGEE. The CDR3 runs 13 residues. V was pared by 3 bases and J by 6 bases, with 12 bases between. The DNA for the CDR3 is TGTGCCAGCAGCGGAGGCGAGTCGCAGACCCAGTACTTC. Translating gives CASSGGESQTQYF.

The chain carries TRBV5-1 and TRBJ1-2; 9 positions match TRBD1. The CDR3 is 15 residues long. V shed 4 bases and J 4 bases; nucleotides not matched to a gene: 8. Germline V gives CDR1 SGHRS, CDR2 YFSETQ. The CDR3 here is CASSPAGDRAYGYTF. The CDR3 region has the DNA TGCGCCAGCAGCCCGGCTGGGGACAGGGCCTATGGCTACACCTTC.

This rearrangement joins TRBV27 to TRBJ2-1, with TRBD2 matching 15 bases. CDR1 is MNHEY, CDR2 SMNVEV, per germline (reference sequence). The CDR3 covers 18 residues. With V trimmed by 3 bases and J by 5 bases, 8 bases remained unmatched. The DNA of the CDR3 is TGTGCCAGCAGTTTGACCTGGACTAGCGGGAGGGTTGACAATGAGCAGTTCTTC. This codes for CASSLTWTSGRVDNEQFF.

There are a few counts of this clonotype. The rearrangement uses TRBV6-6 and TRBJ2-2; D call uncertain. Trimming removed 10 bases from V and 8 bases from J, with 8 bases in between. CDR3 length: 10 amino acids. The V gene's germline CDR1 is MNHNY and CDR2 SVGAGI (reference sequence). This CDR3 reads CATRRGELFF. CDR3 nucleotides: TGTGCCACTAGGCGGGGGGAGCTGTTTTTT.

The chain combines TRBV5-1 with TRBJ2-7; D may be TRBD1 or TRBD2 (5 bases each). V was clipped by 4 bases and J by 6 bases, with 14 bases between them. The CDR3 spans 13 residues. Germline V gene lookup returns CDR1 SGHRS and CDR2 YFSETQ. The CDR3 region is CASSHGAGAEQYF. The CDR3 coding sequence is TGCGCCAGCAGCCATGGGGCGGGTGCCGAGCAGTACTTC. The entire variable domain, with the rest obtained from reference TRBV5-1 and TRBJ2-7, is as follows: KAGVTQTPRYLIKTRGQQVTLSCSPISGHRSVSWYQQTPGQGLQFLFEYFSETQRNKGNFPGRFSGRQFSNSRSEMNVSTLELGDSALYLCASSHGAGAEQYFGPGTRLTVT.

CDR3 sequence reads: CASSYSSGRAFAQFF. The CDR3, as DNA: TGTGCCAGCAGTTACTCGAGCGGGAGGGCCTTTGCGCAGTTCTTC. This sequence joins TRBV6-2 or TRBV6-3 and TRBJ2-1; TRBD2 agrees at 10 bases. The V and J ends lost 0 bases and 12 bases, in that order; junction bases with no gene match: 8. The CDR3 has 15 amino acids. Germline-derived CDR1 and CDR2 are MNHEY and SVGEGT.

V gene TRBV20-1 combines with J gene TRBJ1-1; D is perhaps TRBD2 (5 bases). Judging by the DNA end, TRBJ2-3 fits better; the J call may be wrong. The CDR3 runs to 11 residues. Germline CDR1 DFQATT, CDR2 SNEGSKA (reference sequence). The CDR3 here is CSAMRGLAQYF. The CDR3 DNA is TGCAGTGCTATGAGAGGGTTAGCGCAGTATTTT.

This clonotype was observed a few times. This sequence joins TRBV6-1 and TRBJ1-1, with 10 bases matching TRBD1. This CDR3 is 14 amino acids long. V dropped 4 bases and J dropped 5; count of bases not matched to a gene: 4. Germline V gives CDR1 MNHNS, CDR2 SASEGT. This chain's CDR3 is CASSGGTGDTEAFF. CDR3 nucleotides: TGTGCCAGCAGTGGTGGGACAGGGGATACTGAAGCTTTCTTT.

The genes are TRBV2 and TRBJ2-1, with a weak D call TRBD2 (5 bases). Trimming removed 6 bases from V and 2 bases from J, with 17 bases in between. The germline V gene encodes CDR1 SNHLY and CDR2 FYNNEI. There are 16 residues in the CDR3. The CDR3 here is CASRKRTDSPYNEQFF. CDR3 coding DNA: TGTGCCAGCAGAAAAAGGACGGACTCTCCCTACAATGAGCAGTTCTTC.

This rearrangement joins TRBV6-5 to TRBJ2-1, with D possibly being TRBD2 (6 bases). Per germline, CDR1 MNHEY and CDR2 SVGAGI. The V end lost 6 bases, the J end lost 9 bases, and 18 bases lay between the germline ends. This CDR3 has 14 residues. The CDR3 DNA sequence: TGTGCCAGCAGCCCCCGGTTACTAGCCAGTGAGCAGTTCTTC. Amino acids: CASSPRLLASEQFF.

The rearrangement joins TRBV5-1 to TRBJ1-1, with 11 bases fitting TRBD1. This CDR3 comprises 14 residues. Per the germline V gene, CDR1 is SGHRS and CDR2 is YFSETQ. Trimming at V came to 4 bases and at J to 6 bases, leaving 5 bases not matched to a gene. Here the CDR3 DNA reads TGCGCCAGCAGCGGACAGGGGGCAGGGTCTGAAGCTTTCTTT. It codes for CASSGQGAGSEAFF. The full variable domain, its missing parts supplied by reference TRBV5-1 and TRBJ1-1, is KAGVTQTPRYLIKTRGQQVTLSCSPISGHRSVSWYQQTPGQGLQFLFEYFSETQRNKGNFPGRFSGRQFSNSRSEMNVSTLELGDSALYLCASSGQGAGSEAFFGQGTRLTVV.

The V gene is TRBV5-1, the J gene TRBJ2-2; 11 bases are a match to TRBD2. The germline gives CDR1 SGHRS, CDR2 YFSETQ. This CDR3 has 17 residues. With V trimmed by 0 bases and J by 5 bases, 6 bases remained unmatched. This chain's CDR3 is CASSLELAGVGTGELFF. CDR3 nucleotide sequence: TGCGCCAGCAGCTTGGAACTAGCGGGAGTAGGGACCGGGGAGCTGTTTTTT.